This TCR beta chain came from a study of shared clonotypes between healthy human individuals. Study in general: Each donor's CD8 memory used one plate, CD8 naive two, each CD4 subset three.

Samples underwent the assay at deep level. Produced via immunoSEQ multiplex PCR; TCRdb's table is partial and in-frame only. The sample consists of about 680,000 clones, approximately 90% of them appearing once. The naive CD8 fraction comprised CD45RO-negative cells positively selected for CCR7 and excluded terminally differentiated effector memory CD45RA+ cells. Remarks on this clone: Its specificity is unknown.

The germline gives CDR1 SGHVS, CDR2 FQNEAQ. J gave up 3 bases and V 8 bases, and 18 bases lay outside the gene matches. This CDR3 is built from 19 residues. Study outcomes and limitations: Of the naive CD4 clonotypes, around 5% were shared across a few donors.

The TCR was taken from a young man in good health. The chain uses TRBV7-8 and TRBJ2-1; TRBD2 aligns across 11 bases. Sequencing used naive CD8+ T cells sorted from blood. In DNA, the CDR3 is TGTGCCAGCTATTTGTTTGTAATAGCGGGAGGGCCTTTCTACAATGAGCAGTTCTTC. As protein: CASYLFVIAGGPFYNEQFF.